This T cell receptor beta chain was recorded in a study of vaccination and CD4 T cells after COVID-19. Whole-study results and caveats: Spike mono-reactivity held for 304 of 307 vaccine-specific clones in convalescent patients.

The Oncomine TCR Beta short-read assay was applied to DNA of cultured CD4+ T cells. A single record per CDR3 protein comes from TCRdb applying MiXCR to the PCR reads. The sample has tens of thousands of distinct CDR3 sequences, around two fifths seen once. This sample's time point: late sampling 161 to 241 days after vaccination in a few convalescent patients. The sample's treatment: roughly ten-day PBMC culture with coronavirus spike peptide pools or control peptides (ViraFEST assay). Around 2 million PBMCs per well were cultured with roughly 9.6 IU/ml IL-2 and approximately 10 ug/ml peptide pools. This clonotype was seen only a few times. Antigen: not known. Sequenced here: CD4+ T cells from blood, cultured in vitro, sampled about 7 months after SARS-CoV-2 vaccination. This sequence originates from a human donor who had recovered from COVID-19.

The CDR3 region is CASSFIRSDTQYF. The DNA for the CDR3 is TGTGCCAGCAGCTTTATCCGGTCAGATACGCAGTATTTT. The chain carries TRBV7-2 and TRBJ2-3, with D hard to call. V dropped 3 bases and J dropped 4 bases, with 8 bases sitting between them. Germline V gives CDR1 SGHTA, CDR2 FQGNSA. The CDR3 runs 13 residues.